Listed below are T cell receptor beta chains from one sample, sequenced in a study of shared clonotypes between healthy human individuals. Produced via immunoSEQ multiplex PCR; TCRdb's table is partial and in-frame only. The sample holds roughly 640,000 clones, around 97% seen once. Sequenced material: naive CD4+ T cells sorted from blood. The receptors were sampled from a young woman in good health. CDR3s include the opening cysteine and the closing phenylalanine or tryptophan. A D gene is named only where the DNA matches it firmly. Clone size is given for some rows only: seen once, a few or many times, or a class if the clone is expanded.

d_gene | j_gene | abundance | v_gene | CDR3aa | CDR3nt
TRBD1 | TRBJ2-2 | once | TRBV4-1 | CASSQEGQGNTGELFF | TGCGCCAGCAGCCAAGAAGGACAGGGGAACACCGGGGAGCTGTTTTTT
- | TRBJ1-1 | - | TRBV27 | CASSLGTGLEAFF | TGTGCCAGCAGTTTAGGTACAGGCCTTGAAGCTTTCTTT
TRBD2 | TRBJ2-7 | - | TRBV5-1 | CASSFSGSGRAFEQYF | TGCGCCAGCAGCTTCTCCGGGAGTGGGAGGGCCTTCGAGCAGTACTTC
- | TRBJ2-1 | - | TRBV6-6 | CASSAGTPYNEQFF | TGTGCCAGCAGTGCCGGGACGCCTTACAATGAGCAGTTCTTC
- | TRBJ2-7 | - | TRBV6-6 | CASSLGYEQYF | TGTGCCAGCAGCCTTGGCTACGAGCAGTACTTC
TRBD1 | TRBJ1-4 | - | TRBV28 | CASSQDRGRNEKLFF | TGTGCCAGCAGCCAAGACAGGGGCCGTAATGAAAAACTGTTTTTT
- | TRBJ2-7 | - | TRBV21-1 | CASSKEGDRGRRYEQYF | TGTGCCAGCAGCAAAGAGGGTGACAGGGGGCGCCGCTACGAGCAGTACTTC
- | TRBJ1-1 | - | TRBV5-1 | CASSLVIGNTEAFF | TGCGCCAGCAGCTTGGTAATTGGGAACACTGAAGCTTTCTTT
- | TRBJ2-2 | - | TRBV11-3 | CASSPRVGTGELFF | TGTGCCAGCAGCCCACGGGTGGGAACCGGGGAGCTGTTTTTT
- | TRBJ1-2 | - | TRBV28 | CASSFGAENYGYTF | TGTGCCAGCAGTTTTGGGGCAGAGAACTATGGCTACACCTTC
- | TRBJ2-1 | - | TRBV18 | CASSPLGQNEQFF | TGTGCCAGCTCACCACTTGGGCAAAATGAGCAGTTCTTC